This TCR beta chain was documented in a study of identical twins. With V trimmed by 2 bases and J by 4 bases, 7 bases remained unmatched. The germline gives CDR1 SGHRS, CDR2 YFSETQ. This CDR3 has 16 residues. The cDNA had a unique molecular identifier and a template-switch universal primer site. From the 5' RACE reads, TCRdb called clonotypes with MiXCR, one entry per CDR3 protein. The sample shows around 1.7 million distinct CDR3 sequences, roughly 35% of them seen only once. The chain employs TRBV5-1 and TRBJ1-2; TRBD1 aligns across 11 bases. Sequenced sample: cord blood. The clonotype was recovered from a newborn girl in good health. CDR3 sequence reads: CASSFPPGTGGYGYTF. The CDR3 DNA is TGCGCCAGCAGCTTCCCGCCCGGGACAGGGGGCTATGGCTACACCTTC.